The clone carrying this TCR beta chain turned up a few times. Its target is not known. Healthy bone marrow donors formed the donor group. The PCR employed 60 Vbeta primers together with 13 Jbeta primers. Profiled with immunoSEQ multiplex PCR; TCRdb holds only in-frame clones, not every one. The sample yields some 100,000 clones, 65% to 80% seen once. This entry comes from a study of cytomegalovirus exposure and HLA in healthy donors. General study points: The authors excluded some V segments, including TRBV6-2 and TRBV6-3, as indistinguishable.

Deletions cut 3 bases from V and 7 bases from J, with 15 bases between. Looked up from germline, CDR1 is MNHNS and CDR2 is SASEGT. The CDR3 consists of 14 residues. This receptor was obtained from a female donor in good health and CMV-seronegative. The sample comprised PBMCs. The gene calls are TRBV6-1 and TRBJ1-2; a weak D match, TRBD1 (6 bases). The CDR3 DNA follows: TGTGCCAGCAGTGAGGGGACAAGCAGTATTGGCTACACCTTC. Amino acids: CASSEGTSSIGYTF.